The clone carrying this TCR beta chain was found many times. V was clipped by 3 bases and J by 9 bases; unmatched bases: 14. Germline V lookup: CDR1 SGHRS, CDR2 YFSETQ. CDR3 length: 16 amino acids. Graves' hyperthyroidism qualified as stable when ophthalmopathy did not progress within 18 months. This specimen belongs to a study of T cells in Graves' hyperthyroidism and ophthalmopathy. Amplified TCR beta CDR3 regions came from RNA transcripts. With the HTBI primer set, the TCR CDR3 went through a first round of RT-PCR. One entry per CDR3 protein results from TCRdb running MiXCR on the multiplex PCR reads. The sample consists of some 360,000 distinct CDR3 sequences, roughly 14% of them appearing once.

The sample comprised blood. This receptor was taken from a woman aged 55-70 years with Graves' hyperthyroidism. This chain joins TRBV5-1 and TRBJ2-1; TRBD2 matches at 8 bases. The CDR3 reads CASSSDFGLAGGEQFF. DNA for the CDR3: TGCGCCAGCAGCTCAGACTTCGGACTGGCGGGGGGTGAGCAGTTCTTC.